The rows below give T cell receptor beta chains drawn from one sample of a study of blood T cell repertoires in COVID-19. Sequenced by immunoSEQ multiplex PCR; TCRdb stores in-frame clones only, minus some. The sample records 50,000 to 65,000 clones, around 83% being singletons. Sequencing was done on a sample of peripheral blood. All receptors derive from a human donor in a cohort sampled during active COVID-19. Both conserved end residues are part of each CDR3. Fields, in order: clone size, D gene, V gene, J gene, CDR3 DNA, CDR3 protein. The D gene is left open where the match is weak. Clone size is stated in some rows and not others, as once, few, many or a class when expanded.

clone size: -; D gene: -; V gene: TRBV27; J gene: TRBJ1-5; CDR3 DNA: TGTGCCAGCAGTTCGTACAGTTTAAGGTCCCCGGATCAGCCCCAGCATTTT; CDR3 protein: CASSSYSLRSPDQPQHF
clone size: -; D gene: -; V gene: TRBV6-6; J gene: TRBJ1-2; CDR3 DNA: TGTGCCAGCAGCCCCGGGTCGAGTTTCTATGGCTACACCTTC; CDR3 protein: CASSPGSSFYGYTF
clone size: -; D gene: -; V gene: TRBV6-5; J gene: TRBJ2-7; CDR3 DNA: TGTGCCAGCAGTTTCGACAGGATCTACGAGCAGTACTTC; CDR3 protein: CASSFDRIYEQYF
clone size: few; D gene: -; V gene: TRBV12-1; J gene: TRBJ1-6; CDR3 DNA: TGTGCCAGCAGCTTCTACCCAGGGCTGATTGCACCCCTCCACTTT; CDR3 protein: CASSFYPGLIAPLHF
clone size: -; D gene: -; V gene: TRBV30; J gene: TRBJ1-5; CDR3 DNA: TGTGCCTGGAGTGTATCGACAGACCAGCCCCAGCATTTT; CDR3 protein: CAWSVSTDQPQHF
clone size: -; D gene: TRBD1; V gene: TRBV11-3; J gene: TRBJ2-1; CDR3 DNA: TGTGCCAGCAGCTTCGACAGGGGGGCTTACAATGAGCAGTTCTTC; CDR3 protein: CASSFDRGAYNEQFF
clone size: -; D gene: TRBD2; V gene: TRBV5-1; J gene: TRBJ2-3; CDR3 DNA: TGCGCCAGCTCGGGGGGGGGCGCAGATACGCAGTATTTT; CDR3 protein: CASSGGGADTQYF
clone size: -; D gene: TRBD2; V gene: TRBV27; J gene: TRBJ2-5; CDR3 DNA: TGTGCCAGCAGTCGGGGGGGCTGGGAGACCCAGTACTTC; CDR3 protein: CASSRGGWETQYF
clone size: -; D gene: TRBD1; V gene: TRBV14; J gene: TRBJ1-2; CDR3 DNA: TGTGCCAGCAGTCGCACAGGGGTCTATGGCTACACCTTC; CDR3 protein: CASSRTGVYGYTF
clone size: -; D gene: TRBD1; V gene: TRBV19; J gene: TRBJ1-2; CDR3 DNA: TGTGCCAGTAGTATAAGTGGACAGGGGAAAGAGAGCTATGGCTACACCTTC; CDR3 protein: CASSISGQGKESYGYTF
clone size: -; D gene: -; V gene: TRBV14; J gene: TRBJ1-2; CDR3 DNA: TGTGCCAGCAGTCCGACAGAGAATGGCTACACCTTC; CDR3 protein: CASSPTENGYTF
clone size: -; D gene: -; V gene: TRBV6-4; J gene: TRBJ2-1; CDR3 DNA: TGTGCCAGCAGTCGTTTTGGGCAGAGCTCCTACAATGAGCAGTTCTTC; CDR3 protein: CASSRFGQSSYNEQFF